Listed below are T cell receptor beta chains from one sample, sequenced in a study of regulatory T cells in long-lasting Graves disease. Via MiXCR, TCRdb re-called the multiplex PCR reads, giving one row per CDR3 protein. The sample lists 350,000 to 450,000 distinct CDR3 sequences, approximately 22% occurring once. This specimen was peripheral blood mononuclear cells (PBMCs), taken when the disease was refractory, from a patient treated with antithyroid drugs. Receptors originate from a female donor with Graves disease. CDR3s include the opening cysteine and the closing phenylalanine or tryptophan. D genes are given only for firm matches. The size field is filled for only some rows; it gives once, few, many or a size class.

d_call: TRBD2; cdr3_length: 18; clone_size: many; j_call: TRBJ2-2; v_call: TRBV28; cdr3_nt: TGTGCCAGCAGTAAATCGTCGGGACTAGCGGGAGCCCACGGGGAGCTGTTTTTT; cdr3_aa: CASSKSSGLAGAHGELFF
d_call: NA; cdr3_length: 17; clone_size: many; j_call: TRBJ1-5; v_call: TRBV11-2; cdr3_nt: TGTGCCAGCAGCCTCATCTCAGAGGGTTATAGCAATCAGCCCCAGCATTTT; cdr3_aa: CASSLISEGYSNQPQHF
d_call: TRBD1; cdr3_length: 13; clone_size: few; j_call: TRBJ2-5; v_call: TRBV3-1; cdr3_nt: TGTGCCAGCAGCCAGACAGGGGTAGAGACCCAGTACTTC; cdr3_aa: CASSQTGVETQYF
d_call: TRBD1; cdr3_length: 15; clone_size: NA; j_call: TRBJ2-7; v_call: TRBV6-2/TRBV6-3; cdr3_nt: TGTGCCAGCAGCCGGGGACAGGGGGCATTCTACGAGCAGTACTTC; cdr3_aa: CASSRGQGAFYEQYF
d_call: TRBD1; cdr3_length: 15; clone_size: few; j_call: TRBJ2-7; v_call: TRBV29-1; cdr3_nt: TGCAGCGTCATGTCGGTACTGGGACAGACCTACGAGCAGTACTTC; cdr3_aa: CSVMSVLGQTYEQYF
d_call: TRBD2; cdr3_length: 15; clone_size: few; j_call: TRBJ2-3; v_call: TRBV2; cdr3_nt: TGTGCCAGCAGGAAGACTAGCGGGGGCACAGATACGCAGTATTTT; cdr3_aa: CASRKTSGGTDTQYF
d_call: NA; cdr3_length: 13; clone_size: NA; j_call: TRBJ1-1; v_call: TRBV6-5; cdr3_nt: TGTGCCAGCAGTTACAGCAAGAACACTGAAGCTTTCTTT; cdr3_aa: CASSYSKNTEAFF
d_call: NA; cdr3_length: 14; clone_size: many; j_call: TRBJ1-6; v_call: TRBV24-1; cdr3_nt: TGTGCCACCGGCGGGAGCTCCTATAATTCACCCCTCCACTTT; cdr3_aa: CATGGSSYNSPLHF
d_call: NA; cdr3_length: 12; clone_size: NA; j_call: TRBJ2-5; v_call: TRBV20-1; cdr3_nt: TGCAGTGCTAGTTTGCTAGCAGAGACCCAGTACTTC; cdr3_aa: CSASLLAETQYF
d_call: NA; cdr3_length: 13; clone_size: many; j_call: TRBJ1-1; v_call: TRBV6-1; cdr3_nt: TGTGCCAGCGGTCGGGACGGTAACACTGAAGCTTTCTTT; cdr3_aa: CASGRDGNTEAFF